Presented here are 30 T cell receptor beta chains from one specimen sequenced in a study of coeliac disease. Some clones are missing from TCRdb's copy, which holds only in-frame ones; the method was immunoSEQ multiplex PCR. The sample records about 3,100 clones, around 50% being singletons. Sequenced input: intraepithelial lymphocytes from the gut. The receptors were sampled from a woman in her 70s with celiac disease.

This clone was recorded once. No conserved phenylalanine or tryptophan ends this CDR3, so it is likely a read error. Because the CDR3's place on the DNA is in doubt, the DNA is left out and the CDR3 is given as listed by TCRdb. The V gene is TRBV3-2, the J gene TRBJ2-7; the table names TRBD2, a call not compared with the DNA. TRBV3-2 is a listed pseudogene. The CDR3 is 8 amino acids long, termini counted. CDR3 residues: CASSPISK.

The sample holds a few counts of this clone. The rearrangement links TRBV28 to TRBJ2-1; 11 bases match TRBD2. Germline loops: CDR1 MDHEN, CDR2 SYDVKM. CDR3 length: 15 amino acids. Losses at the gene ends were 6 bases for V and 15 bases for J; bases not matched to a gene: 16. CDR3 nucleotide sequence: TGTGCCAGCAGACCCACCCTAGCGGGAGGCGAGGAGGGGTTCTTC. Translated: CASRPTLAGGEEGFF.

In DNA form, the CDR3 reads TGTGCCAGCAGTGAAGTCAGCGGGGGGACCCCAGCTAAGGGAGAGACCCAGTACTTC. Translated, it gives CASSEVSGGTPAKGETQYF. The chain couples TRBV2 to TRBJ2-5, with 9 bases lining up with TRBD2. This CDR3 comprises 19 residues. The ends lost 1 base at V and 4 bases at J; junction bases unmatched: 16. Germline V gene data show CDR1 as SNHLY and CDR2 as FYNNEI. The full variable domain, rest sourced from reference TRBV2 and TRBJ2-5, is EPEVTQTPSHQVTQMGQEVILRCVPISNHLYFYWYRQILGQKVEFLVSFYNNEISEKSEIFDDQFSVERPDGSNFTLKIRSTKLEDSAMYFCASSEVSGGTPAKGETQYFGPGTRLLVL.

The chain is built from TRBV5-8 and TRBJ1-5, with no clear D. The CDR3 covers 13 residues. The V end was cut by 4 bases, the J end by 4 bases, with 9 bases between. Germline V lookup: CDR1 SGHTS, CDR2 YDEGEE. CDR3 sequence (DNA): TGTGCCAGCAGCCCCAGATTTAATCAGCCCCAGCATTTT. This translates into CASSPRFNQPQHF. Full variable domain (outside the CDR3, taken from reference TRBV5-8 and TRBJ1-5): EAGVTQSPTHLIKTRGQQATLRCSPISGHTSVYWYQQALGLGLQFLLWYDEGEERNRGNFPPRFSGRQFPNYSSELNVNALELEDSALYLCASSPRFNQPQHFGDGTRLSIL.

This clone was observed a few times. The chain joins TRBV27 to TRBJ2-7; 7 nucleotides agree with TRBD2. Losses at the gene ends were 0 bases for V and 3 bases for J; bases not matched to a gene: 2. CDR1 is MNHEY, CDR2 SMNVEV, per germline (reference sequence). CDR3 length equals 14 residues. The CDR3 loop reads CASSLSGLVYEQYF. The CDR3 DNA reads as TGTGCCAGCAGTTTATCTGGACTAGTCTACGAGCAGTACTTC.

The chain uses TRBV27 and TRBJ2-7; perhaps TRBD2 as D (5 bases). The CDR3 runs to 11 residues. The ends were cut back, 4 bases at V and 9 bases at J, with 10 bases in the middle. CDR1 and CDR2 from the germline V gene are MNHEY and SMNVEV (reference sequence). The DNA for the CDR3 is TGTGCCAGCAGTTCTACTAGAGGGCAGTACTTC. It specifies CASSSTRGQYF.

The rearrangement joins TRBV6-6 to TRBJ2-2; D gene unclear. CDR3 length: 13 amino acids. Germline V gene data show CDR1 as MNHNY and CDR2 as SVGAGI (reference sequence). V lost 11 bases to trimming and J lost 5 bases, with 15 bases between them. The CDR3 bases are TGTGCCGAAGGAAGCCTGAGGACCGGGGAGCTGTTTTTT. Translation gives CAEGSLRTGELFF.

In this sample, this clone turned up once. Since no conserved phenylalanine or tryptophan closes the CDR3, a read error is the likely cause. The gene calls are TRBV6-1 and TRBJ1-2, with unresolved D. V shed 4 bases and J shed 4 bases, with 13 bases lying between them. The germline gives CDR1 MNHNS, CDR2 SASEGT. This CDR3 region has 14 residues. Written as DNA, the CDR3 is TGTGCCAGCAGTGGTCAGGTGCACGGCTATGGCTACACCCTC. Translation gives CASSGQVHGYGYTL.

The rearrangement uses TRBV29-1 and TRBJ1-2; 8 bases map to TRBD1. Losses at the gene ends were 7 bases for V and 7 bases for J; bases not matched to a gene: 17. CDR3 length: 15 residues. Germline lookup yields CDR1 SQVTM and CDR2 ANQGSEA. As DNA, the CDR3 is TGCAGCGCCAAATACATTAACGGACAGGGTTCTGGCTACACCTTC. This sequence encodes CSAKYINGQGSGYTF.

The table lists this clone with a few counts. The DNA for the CDR3 is TGTGCCAGCAGCCCACCCGACAGAACCTACGAGCAGTACTTC. Its protein is CASSPPDRTYEQYF. V and J are TRBV6-6 and TRBJ2-7; maybe TRBD1 (5 bases). The V end lost 6 bases, the J end lost 2 bases, and 14 bases lay between the germline ends. Looked up from germline, CDR1 is MNHNY and CDR2 is SVGAGI (reference sequence). CDR3 length equals 14 residues.

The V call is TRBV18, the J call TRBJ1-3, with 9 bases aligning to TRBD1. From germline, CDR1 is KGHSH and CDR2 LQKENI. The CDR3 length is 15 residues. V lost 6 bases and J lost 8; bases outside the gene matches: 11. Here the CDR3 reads CASSPMPGQGDTIYF. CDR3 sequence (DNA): TGTGCCAGCTCGCCGATGCCGGGACAGGGTGACACCATATATTTT.

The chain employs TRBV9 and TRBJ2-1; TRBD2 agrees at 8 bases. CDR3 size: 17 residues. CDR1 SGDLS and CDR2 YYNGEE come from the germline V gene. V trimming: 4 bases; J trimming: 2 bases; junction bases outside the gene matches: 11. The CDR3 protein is CASSPFSRGGAYNEQFF. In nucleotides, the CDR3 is TGTGCCAGCAGCCCCTTCTCTCGGGGGGGGGCCTACAATGAGCAGTTCTTC.

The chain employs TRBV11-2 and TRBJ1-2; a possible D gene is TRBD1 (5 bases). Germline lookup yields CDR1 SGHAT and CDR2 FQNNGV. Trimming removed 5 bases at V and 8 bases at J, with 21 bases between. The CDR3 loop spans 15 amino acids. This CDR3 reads CASSPRGVVRLGYTF. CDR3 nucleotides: TGTGCCAGCAGCCCTAGGGGCGTCGTCCGCCTCGGCTACACCTTC.

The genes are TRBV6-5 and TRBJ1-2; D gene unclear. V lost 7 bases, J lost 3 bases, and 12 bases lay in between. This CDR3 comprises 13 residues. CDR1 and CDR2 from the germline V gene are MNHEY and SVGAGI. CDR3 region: CASMPRIYYGYTF. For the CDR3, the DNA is TGTGCCAGCATGCCCAGAATTTACTATGGCTACACCTTC.

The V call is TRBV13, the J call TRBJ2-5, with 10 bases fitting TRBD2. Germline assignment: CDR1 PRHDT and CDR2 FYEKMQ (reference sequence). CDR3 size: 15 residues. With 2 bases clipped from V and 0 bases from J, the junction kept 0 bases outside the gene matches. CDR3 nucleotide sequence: TGTGCCAGCAGCTTAACTAGCGGGGACCAAGAGACCCAGTACTTC. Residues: CASSLTSGDQETQYF.

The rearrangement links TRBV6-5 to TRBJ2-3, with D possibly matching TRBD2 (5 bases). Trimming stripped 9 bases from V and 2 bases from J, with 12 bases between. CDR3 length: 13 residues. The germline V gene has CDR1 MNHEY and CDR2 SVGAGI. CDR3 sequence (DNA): TGTGCCAGAGCAAACGGGGACACAGATACGCAGTATTTT. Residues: CARANGDTDTQYF.

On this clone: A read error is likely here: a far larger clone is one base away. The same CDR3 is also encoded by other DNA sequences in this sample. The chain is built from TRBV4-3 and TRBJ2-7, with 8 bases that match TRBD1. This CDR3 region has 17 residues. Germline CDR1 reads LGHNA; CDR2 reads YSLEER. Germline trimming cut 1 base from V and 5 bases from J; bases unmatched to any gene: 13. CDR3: CASSQGVGQGAVDEQYF. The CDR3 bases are TGCGCCAGCAGCCAAGGCGTAGGCCAGGGGGCCGTCGACGAGCAGTACTTC.

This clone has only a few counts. This chain's CDR3 is CASSDRGGSTDTQYF. For the CDR3, the DNA is TGTGCCAGCAGCGACCGGGGAGGGTCCACAGATACGCAGTATTTT. The rearrangement joins TRBV7-6 to TRBJ2-3; 7 bases are shared with TRBD2. CDR1 is SGHVS and CDR2 is FNYEAQ in the germline V gene. The CDR3 runs 15 residues. J was trimmed by 2 bases and V by 5 bases; bases with no gene match: 7.

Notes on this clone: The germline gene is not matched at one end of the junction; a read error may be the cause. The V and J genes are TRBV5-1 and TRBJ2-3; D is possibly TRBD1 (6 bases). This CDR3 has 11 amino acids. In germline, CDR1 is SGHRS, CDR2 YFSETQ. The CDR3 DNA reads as TGCGCCAGCAGCTTGGGGGGGCCCCTTTGGTTT. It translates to CASSLGGPLWF.

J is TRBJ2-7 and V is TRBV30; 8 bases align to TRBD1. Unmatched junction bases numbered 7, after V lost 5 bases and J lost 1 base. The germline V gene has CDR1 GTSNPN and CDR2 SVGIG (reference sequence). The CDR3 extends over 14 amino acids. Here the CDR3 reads CAWEDRGVSYEQYF. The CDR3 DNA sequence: TGTGCCTGGGAAGACAGGGGAGTATCCTACGAGCAGTACTTC.

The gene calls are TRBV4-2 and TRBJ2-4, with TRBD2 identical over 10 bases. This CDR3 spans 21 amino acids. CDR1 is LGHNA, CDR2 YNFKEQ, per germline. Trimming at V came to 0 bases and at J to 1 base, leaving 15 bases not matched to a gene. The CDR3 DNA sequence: TGTGCCAGCAGCCAAGATCTAGCTAGCGGGGGCCGGTTAAGGGCCAAAAACATTCAGTACTTC. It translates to CASSQDLASGGRLRAKNIQYF.

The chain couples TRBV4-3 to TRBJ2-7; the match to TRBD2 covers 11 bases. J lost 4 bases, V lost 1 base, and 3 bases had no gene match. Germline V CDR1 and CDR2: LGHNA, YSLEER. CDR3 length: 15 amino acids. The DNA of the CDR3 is TGCGCCAGCAGCCAAGCACTAGCGGGGGCGTACGAGCAGTACTTC. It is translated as CASSQALAGAYEQYF.

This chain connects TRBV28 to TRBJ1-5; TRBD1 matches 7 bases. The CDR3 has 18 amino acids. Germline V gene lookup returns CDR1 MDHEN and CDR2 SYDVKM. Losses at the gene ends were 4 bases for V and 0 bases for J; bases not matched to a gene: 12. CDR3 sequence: CASSSPGTALYSNQPQHF. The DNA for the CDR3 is TGTGCCAGCAGTTCTCCTGGGACAGCCCTATATAGCAATCAGCCCCAGCATTTT.

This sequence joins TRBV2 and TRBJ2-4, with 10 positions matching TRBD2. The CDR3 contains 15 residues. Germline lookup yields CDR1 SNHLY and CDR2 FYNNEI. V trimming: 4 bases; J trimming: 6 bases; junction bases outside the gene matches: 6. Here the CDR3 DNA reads TGTGCCAGCAGTGCTAGCGGGGGCGTGGGAAACATTCAGTACTTC. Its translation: CASSASGGVGNIQYF. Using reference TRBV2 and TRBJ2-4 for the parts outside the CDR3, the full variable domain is EPEVTQTPSHQVTQMGQEVILRCVPISNHLYFYWYRQILGQKVEFLVSFYNNEISEKSEIFDDQFSVERPDGSNFTLKIRSTKLEDSAMYFCASSASGGVGNIQYFGAGTRLSVL.

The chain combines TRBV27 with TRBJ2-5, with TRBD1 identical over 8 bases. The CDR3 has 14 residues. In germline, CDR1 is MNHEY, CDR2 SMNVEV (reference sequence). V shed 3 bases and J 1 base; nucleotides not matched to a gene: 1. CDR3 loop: CASSLQGAQETQYF. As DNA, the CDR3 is TGTGCCAGCAGTTTGCAGGGGGCCCAAGAGACCCAGTACTTC.

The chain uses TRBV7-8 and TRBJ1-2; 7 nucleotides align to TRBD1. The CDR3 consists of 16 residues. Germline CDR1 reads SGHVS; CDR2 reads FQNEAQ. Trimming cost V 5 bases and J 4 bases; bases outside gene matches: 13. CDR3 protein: CASSPYTGEMAYGYTF. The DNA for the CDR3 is TGTGCCAGCAGCCCGTATACAGGGGAAATGGCCTATGGCTACACCTTC.

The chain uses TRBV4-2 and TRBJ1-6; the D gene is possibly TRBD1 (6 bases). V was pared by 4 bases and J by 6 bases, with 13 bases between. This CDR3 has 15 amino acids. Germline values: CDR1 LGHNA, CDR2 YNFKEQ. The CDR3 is CASSPLGQPNSPLHF. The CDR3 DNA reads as TGTGCCAGCAGCCCTCTCGGACAGCCTAATTCACCCCTCCACTTT.

The CDR3 loop reads CASSTGTYEQYF. CDR3 in DNA: TGTGCCAGCAGCACCGGGACCTACGAGCAGTACTTC. This sequence joins TRBV7-8 and TRBJ2-7; weak D call: TRBD2 (5 bases). The length of the CDR3 is 12 residues. Germline CDR1 reads SGHVS; CDR2 reads FQNEAQ. The germline V and J ends were trimmed by 5 bases and 2 bases, with 7 bases remaining between them. Supplemented by reference TRBV7-8 and TRBJ2-7, the full variable domain reads GAGVSQSPRYKVAKRGQDVALRCDPISGHVSLFWYQQALGQGPEFLTYFQNEAQLDKSGLPSDRFFAERPEGSVSTLKIQRTQQEDSAVYLCASSTGTYEQYFGPGTRLTVT.

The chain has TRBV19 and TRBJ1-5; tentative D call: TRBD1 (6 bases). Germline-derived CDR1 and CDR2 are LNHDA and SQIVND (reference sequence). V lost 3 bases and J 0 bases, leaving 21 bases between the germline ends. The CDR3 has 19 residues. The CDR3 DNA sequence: TGTGCCAGTAGTATTTCCCTCCTCTTGGGACAACCTAGCAATCAGCCCCAGCATTTT. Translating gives CASSISLLLGQPSNQPQHF.

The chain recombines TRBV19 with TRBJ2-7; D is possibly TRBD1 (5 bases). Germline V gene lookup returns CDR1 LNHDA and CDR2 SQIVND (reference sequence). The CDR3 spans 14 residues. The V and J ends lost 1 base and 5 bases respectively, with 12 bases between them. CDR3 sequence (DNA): TGTGCCAGTAGTATAGTAGCAGGGTCGGACGAGCAGTACTTC. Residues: CASSIVAGSDEQYF.